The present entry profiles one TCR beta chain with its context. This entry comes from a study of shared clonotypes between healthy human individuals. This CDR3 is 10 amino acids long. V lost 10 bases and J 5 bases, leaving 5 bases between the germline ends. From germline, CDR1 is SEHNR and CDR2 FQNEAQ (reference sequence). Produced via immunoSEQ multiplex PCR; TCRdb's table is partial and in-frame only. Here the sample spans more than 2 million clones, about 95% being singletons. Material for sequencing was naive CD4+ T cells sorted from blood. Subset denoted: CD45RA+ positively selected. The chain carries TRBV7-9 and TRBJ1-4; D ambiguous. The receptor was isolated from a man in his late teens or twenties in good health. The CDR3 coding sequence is TGTGCCATTCTAAATGAAAAACTGTTTTTT. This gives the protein CAILNEKLFF.